These 23 T cell receptor beta chains originate from one sample sequenced in a study of T cells expressing NK-cell markers. TCRdb reanalyzed the 5' RACE reads, giving one entry per CDR3 protein sequence and no DNA. This repertoire includes some 150,000 distinct CDR3 sequences. The sample was blood T cells: a sorted CD56 or NKG2C T cell subset, CD4+ or CD8+ T cells, or bulk PBMC T cells (not recorded which). Source of these receptors: a man aged 18 to 30 in good health.

The V and J genes are TRBV3-1 and TRBJ2-1; the D call from TCRdb, TRBD2, cannot be confirmed without DNA. Germline V CDR1 and CDR2: LGHDT, YNNKEL (reference sequence). The CDR3 has 18 amino acids. CDR3 in amino acids: CASSPSLFLVGSYNEQFF.

The chain combines TRBV12-3 or TRBV12-4 with TRBJ2-1; the D gene TCRdb calls, TRBD2, cannot be checked with no DNA. The CDR3 runs to 18 residues. CDR3 amino acids: CASSGLAAGGISYNEQFF.

This CDR3 reads CATTTGGADTQYF. The chain employs TRBV24-1 and TRBJ2-3; TCRdb returns TRBD1, unconfirmable since there is no DNA. The CDR3 has 13 amino acids. Germline V gives CDR1 KGHDR, CDR2 SFDVKD.

The genes are TRBV5-6 and TRBJ1-1. Germline CDR1 reads SGHDT; CDR2 reads YYEEEE. This CDR3 comprises 11 residues. The CDR3 protein is CASIANTEAFF.

This CDR3 reads CASSQVPSYNEQFF. This chain uses TRBV4-3 with TRBJ2-1. This CDR3 contains 14 residues. The germline CDR1 and CDR2 sequences are LGHNA and YSLEER.

This chain links TRBV20-1 with TRBJ1-4; TCRdb's assignment of TRBD1 cannot be checked, as there is no DNA. Germline V gene sequence: CDR1 DFQATT, CDR2 SNEGSKA (reference sequence). CDR3 length: 14 amino acids. CDR3 sequence reads: CSARDRDAHEKLFF.

V is TRBV11-2 and J is TRBJ2-1. The germline V gene encodes CDR1 SGHAT and CDR2 FQNNGV. The CDR3 covers 15 residues. CDR3: CASSFAFPTGNEQFF.

CDR3 loop: CASSGTVETQYF. V usage is TRBV12-3 or TRBV12-4 and J usage is TRBJ2-5; the TCRdb call, TRBD1, lacks DNA for checking. CDR3 size: 12 residues.

V usage is TRBV4-3 and J usage is TRBJ1-1. The CDR3 extends over 16 amino acids. CDR1 and CDR2 from the germline V gene are LGHNA and YSLEER. CDR3 region: CASSQDSRVRGTEAFF.

This chain connects TRBV4-3 to TRBJ1-5. CDR1 and CDR2 (germline): LGHNA, YSLEER. The CDR3 consists of 13 residues. The CDR3 loop reads CASSQVLGQPQHF.

This rearrangement joins TRBV28 to TRBJ2-3; TCRdb's D call, TRBD2, is unchecked because there is no DNA. The CDR3 length is 16 residues. Germline V gene data show CDR1 as MDHEN and CDR2 as SYDVKM. CDR3 loop: CASSFGSGRARDTQYF.

This chain connects TRBV27 to TRBJ2-1. The CDR3 sequence is 13 residues long. CDR1 and CDR2 from the germline V gene are MNHEY and SMNVEV (reference sequence). CDR3 residues: CASSLYQNNEQFF.

The V and J genes are TRBV29-1 and TRBJ2-7; there is no DNA to check the TCRdb D call of TRBD1. Germline CDR1 SQVTM, CDR2 ANQGSEA. This CDR3 spans 13 amino acids. CDR3 sequence: CSVSRTGNYEQYF.

The V call is TRBV12-3 or TRBV12-4, the J call TRBJ2-1; the D call of TRBD1 rests on TCRdb alone, since no DNA is present to check it. This CDR3 is 17 amino acids long. The CDR3 reads CASSFVPGRGLYNEQFF.

The V call is TRBV7-6, the J call TRBJ1-1; the D call from TCRdb, TRBD1, cannot be confirmed without DNA. There are 15 residues in the CDR3. Per germline, CDR1 SGHVS and CDR2 FNYEAQ. CDR3 sequence reads: CASRLGGTGYTEAFF.

The chain has TRBV27 and TRBJ2-1; the D call from TCRdb, TRBD1, cannot be confirmed without DNA. Germline assignment: CDR1 MNHEY and CDR2 SMNVEV (reference sequence). This CDR3 has 15 amino acids. The CDR3 sequence is CASSLIRTTGTEQFF.

This chain connects TRBV18 to TRBJ2-7; no DNA is available, so the TRBD1 call from TCRdb remains unchecked. CDR1 is KGHSH, CDR2 LQKENI, per germline. The CDR3 length is 16 residues. CDR3: CASSPYTSGGTYEQYF.

V gene TRBV9 combines with J gene TRBJ2-2. The V gene's germline CDR1 is SGDLS and CDR2 YYNGEE. This CDR3 is built from 14 residues. The CDR3 loop reads CASSTNFNTGELFF.

The J gene is TRBJ2-2, the V gene TRBV12-3 or TRBV12-4. This CDR3 spans 15 amino acids. CDR3 protein: CASSFSSGNTGELFF.

The rearrangement uses TRBV15 and TRBJ2-7; the TCRdb D gene call, TRBD2, has no DNA to confirm it. The CDR3 loop spans 17 amino acids. Per germline, CDR1 LNHNV and CDR2 YYDKDF (reference sequence). This chain's CDR3 is CATSRDHWTSGTYEQYF.

The rearrangement uses TRBV9 and TRBJ1-1. Germline V gene data show CDR1 as SGDLS and CDR2 as YYNGEE. This CDR3 has 13 residues. The CDR3 spells CASSIGGDTEAFF.

V usage is TRBV12-3 or TRBV12-4 and J usage is TRBJ2-2; without DNA, the TCRdb call of TRBD2 cannot be checked. This CDR3 has 14 residues. CDR3 protein: CASMGPGQDGELFF.

The chain carries TRBV10-3 and TRBJ2-1. Germline V gene lookup returns CDR1 ENHRY and CDR2 SYGVKD. The CDR3 extends over 15 amino acids. The CDR3 loop is CAISDGGRSYNEQFF.